Following are 24 T cell receptor beta chains from one sample sequenced in a study of cytomegalovirus exposure and HLA in healthy donors. PCR amplification relied on 60 Vbeta primers (plus 13 Jbeta primers). Repertoires were generated with immunoSEQ multiplex PCR, while TCRdb's copy carries only in-frame clones and drops some. This table holds 150,000 to 200,000 clones, about 85% found once. The sequencing input was PBMCs. All receptors derive from a middle-aged man in good health and CMV-seropositive.

The CDR3 bases are TGTGCCAGCAGTCGACTAGCGGGGTACACAGATACGCAGTATTTT. It encodes CASSRLAGYTDTQYF. The V call is TRBV7-2, the J call TRBJ2-3, with 11 positions matching TRBD2. CDR3 length: 15 amino acids. Losses at the gene ends were 6 bases for V and 2 bases for J; bases not matched to a gene: 4. From germline, CDR1 is SGHTA and CDR2 FQGNSA.

A few counts support this clone. The chain combines TRBV11-3 with TRBJ2-7; TRBD1 agrees at 11 bases. Per the germline V gene, CDR1 is SGHNT and CDR2 is YENEEA. The CDR3 contains 14 residues. J lost 2 bases, V lost 5 bases, and 2 bases had no gene match. CDR3 DNA: TGTGCCAGCAGCCCGGGACAGGGGGCCTACGAGCAGTACTTC. Its protein is CASSPGQGAYEQYF. Using reference TRBV11-3 and TRBJ2-7 for the parts outside the CDR3, the full variable domain is EAGVVQSPRYKIIEKKQPVAFWCNPISGHNTLYWYLQNLGQGPELLIRYENEEAVDDSQLPKDRFSAERLKGVDSTLKIQPAELGDSAVYLCASSPGQGAYEQYFGPGTRLTVT.

The rearrangement links TRBV30 to TRBJ2-1, with 12 bases identical to TRBD2. CDR1 and CDR2 (germline): GTSNPN, SVGIG (reference sequence). This CDR3 comprises 15 residues. The V gene end was trimmed by 0 bases and the J gene end by 8 bases; junction bases not matched to a gene: 5. The CDR3 sequence is CAWSVGLAGGYEQFF. CDR3 in DNA: TGTGCCTGGAGTGTGGGTCTAGCGGGAGGGTATGAGCAGTTCTTC.

The chain joins TRBV18 to TRBJ2-3; the D is unclear. This CDR3 spans 15 amino acids. Germline V gene data show CDR1 as KGHSH and CDR2 as LQKENI. V lost 2 bases to trimming and J lost 0 bases, with 9 bases between them. CDR3 loop: CASSPGRSSTDTQYF. The CDR3, as DNA: TGTGCCAGCTCACCAGGCAGATCTAGCACAGATACGCAGTATTTT.

The V call is TRBV11-2, the J call TRBJ2-3; D may be TRBD1 (5 bases). Per the germline V gene, CDR1 is SGHAT and CDR2 is FQNNGV. The CDR3 extends over 17 amino acids. The V end was cut by 0 bases, the J end by 8 bases, with 21 bases between. The CDR3 loop is CASSLEALRVIPLTQYF. CDR3 DNA sequence: TGTGCCAGCAGCTTAGAAGCGCTCAGGGTAATCCCACTTACGCAGTATTTT. Looking up the rest from reference TRBV11-2 and TRBJ2-3 gives the full variable domain: EAGVAQSPRYKIIEKRQSVAFWCNPISGHATLYWYQQILGQGPKLLIQFQNNGVVDDSQLPKDRFSAERLKGVDSTLKIQPAKLEDSAVYLCASSLEALRVIPLTQYFGPGTRLTVL.

The chain is built from TRBV7-3 and TRBJ2-3; D is unclear. With 2 bases removed from V and 0 bases from J, the gap between germline ends came to 6 bases. The CDR3 is made up of 14 amino acids. Germline loops: CDR1 SGHTA, CDR2 FQGTGA. The CDR3 nucleotides read TGTGCCAGCAGCTTATCCTTGAGCACAGATACGCAGTATTTT. It is translated as CASSLSLSTDTQYF.

This chain links TRBV10-3 with TRBJ1-1; maybe TRBD1 (6 bases). V was clipped by 7 bases and J by 1 base, with 10 bases between them. Germline CDR1 is ENHRY and CDR2 is SYGVKD. The CDR3 is 13 residues long. The CDR3 here is CAINLGGNTEAFF. Here the CDR3 DNA reads TGTGCCATCAACCTAGGGGGGAACACTGAAGCTTTCTTT.

The chain combines TRBV10-3 with TRBJ2-1; TRBD2 aligns across 8 bases. The V segment lost 3 bases and the J segment 5 bases; nucleotides outside the gene matches: 6. The CDR3 is made up of 15 amino acids. Germline V gene sequence: CDR1 ENHRY, CDR2 SYGVKD. The CDR3 DNA reads TGTGCCATCAGTGACGGGAGGGCCCCGGACAATGAGCAGTTCTTC. Its translation: CAISDGRAPDNEQFF.

V is TRBV9 and J is TRBJ2-5; the match to TRBD1 covers 7 bases. This CDR3 spans 15 amino acids. Germline CDR1 is SGDLS and CDR2 is YYNGEE. V shed 0 bases and J 2 bases; nucleotides not matched to a gene: 4. The CDR3 spells CASSVGGTAQETQYF. The CDR3, as DNA: TGTGCCAGCAGCGTAGGAGGGACAGCTCAAGAGACCCAGTACTTC.

This chain links TRBV27 with TRBJ1-1; 7 bases match TRBD1. V shed 6 bases, J shed 5 bases, and the junction held 18 bases outside the gene matches. Per the germline V gene, CDR1 is MNHEY and CDR2 is SMNVEV (reference sequence). There are 17 residues in the CDR3. DNA of the CDR3: TGTGCCAGCAGGCTTCGGACAGGACTTACCTCCTTAACTGAAGCTTTCTTT. This encodes CASRLRTGLTSLTEAFF.

This clone was counted between two and nine times. The genes are TRBV30 and TRBJ2-2, with TRBD2 as a possible D gene (6 bases). This CDR3 is built from 12 residues. Trimming left V 3 bases short and J 12 bases short, with 14 bases between. Per germline, CDR1 GTSNPN and CDR2 SVGIG (reference sequence). The chain's CDR3 is CAWSVRAGKLFF. DNA of the CDR3: TGTGCCTGGAGCGTACGGGCGGGGAAGCTGTTTTTT.

This rearrangement joins TRBV27 to TRBJ2-7; TRBD1 aligns across 7 bases. Germline loops: CDR1 MNHEY, CDR2 SMNVEV (reference sequence). The ends lost 5 bases at V and 4 bases at J; junction bases unmatched: 17. This CDR3 has 17 residues. Here the CDR3 reads CASSPYDGTAVGYEQYF. In DNA form, the CDR3 reads TGTGCCAGCAGTCCGTATGACGGGACAGCGGTTGGGTACGAGCAGTACTTC.

J is TRBJ1-2 and V is TRBV7-2, with 7 bases matching TRBD1. The CDR3 consists of 14 residues. V trimming: 2 bases; J trimming: 8 bases; junction bases outside the gene matches: 8. Per germline, CDR1 SGHTA and CDR2 FQGNSA. The CDR3 DNA reads TGTGCCAGCAGCTTAAACAGGGGTAGAGAGGGCTACACCTTC. Its protein is CASSLNRGREGYTF.

The chain's CDR3 is CASPGVNTEAFF. CDR3 DNA: TGTGCCAGCCCAGGGGTGAACACTGAAGCTTTCTTT. This chain connects TRBV7-9 to TRBJ1-1, with a weak D call TRBD1 (6 bases). Trimming stripped 8 bases from V and 0 bases from J, with 7 bases between. This CDR3 region has 12 residues. Germline V lookup: CDR1 SEHNR, CDR2 FQNEAQ (reference sequence). Using reference TRBV7-9 and TRBJ1-1 for the parts outside the CDR3, the full variable domain is DTGVSQNPRHKITKRGQNVTFRCDPISEHNRLYWYRQTLGQGPEFLTYFQNEAQLEKSRLLSDRFSAERPKGSFSTLEIQRTEQGDSAMYLCASPGVNTEAFFGQGTRLTVV.

The chain uses TRBV7-3 and TRBJ2-7; weak D call: TRBD1 (5 bases). The CDR3 extends over 14 amino acids. Deletions cut 2 bases from V and 0 bases from J, with 8 bases between. Germline V gene sequence: CDR1 SGHTA, CDR2 FQGTGA. The CDR3 region is CASSLHRSSYEQYF. CDR3 nucleotide sequence: TGTGCCAGCAGCTTACACAGGAGCTCCTACGAGCAGTACTTC.

Only a few counts were recorded for this clone. V and J are TRBV6-5 and TRBJ2-5; D not certain. This CDR3 has 13 residues. In germline, CDR1 is MNHEY, CDR2 SVGAGI. V lost 2 bases and J 2 bases, leaving 6 bases between the germline ends. Written as DNA, the CDR3 is TGTGCCAGCAGTTACGGTAGTCAAGAGACCCAGTACTTC. This sequence encodes CASSYGSQETQYF.

As for this clone: The same CDR3 arises from other DNA sequences in this sample as well. This chain uses TRBV7-9 with TRBJ2-3; D is perhaps TRBD2 (5 bases). V was trimmed by 3 bases and J by 3 bases, leaving 10 bases between them. The CDR3 covers 14 residues. Per germline, CDR1 SEHNR and CDR2 FQNEAQ (reference sequence). CDR3 nucleotides: TGTGCCAGCAGCTTGGTAGGCGGGACAGATACGCAGTATTTT. Translated, it gives CASSLVGGTDTQYF.

The chain uses TRBV6-6 and TRBJ2-7, with TRBD2 matching 10 bases. The CDR3 has 14 residues. The V gene end was trimmed by 2 bases and the J gene end by 4 bases; junction bases not matched to a gene: 2. Germline-derived CDR1 and CDR2 are MNHNY and SVGAGI (reference sequence). CDR3 coding DNA: TGTGCCAGCAGTTACGGAGCGGGAGGGTACGAGCAGTACTTC. Its protein product is CASSYGAGGYEQYF.

The chain has TRBV9 and TRBJ2-1; 7 bases are shared with TRBD2. The CDR3 consists of 15 residues. Unmatched junction bases numbered 6, after V lost 0 bases and J lost 6 bases. The germline V gene has CDR1 SGDLS and CDR2 YYNGEE. CDR3 coding DNA: TGTGCCAGCAGCGTAGGGGGAGGGAGCCTCAATGAGCAGTTCTTC. Translated, it gives CASSVGGGSLNEQFF. Full variable domain (rest looked up from reference TRBV9 and TRBJ2-1): DSGVTQTPKHLITATGQRVTLRCSPRSGDLSVYWYQQSLDQGLQFLIQYYNGEERAKGNILERFSAQQFPDLHSELNLSSLELGDSALYFCASSVGGGSLNEQFFGPGTRLTVL.

This rearrangement joins TRBV6-5 to TRBJ2-7; 9 bases fit TRBD2. CDR3 length: 16 residues. V lost 0 bases to trimming and J lost 3 bases; unmatched junction nucleotides: 6. Per the germline V gene, CDR1 is MNHEY and CDR2 is SVGAGI. The CDR3 loop is CASSYSILAGFYEQYF. CDR3 nucleotides: TGTGCCAGCAGTTACTCGATACTAGCGGGCTTCTACGAGCAGTACTTC.

This rearrangement joins TRBV18 to TRBJ2-3; weak D call: TRBD1 (6 bases). The germline gives CDR1 KGHSH, CDR2 LQKENI. Trimming took off 3 bases at V and 0 bases at J, with 13 bases between the two ends. CDR3 length equals 16 residues. The CDR3 here is CASSPRTVSSTDTQYF. The DNA for the CDR3 is TGTGCCAGCTCACCTCGGACAGTTTCTAGCACAGATACGCAGTATTTT.

The chain has TRBV28 and TRBJ2-7; perhaps TRBD2 as D (5 bases). With 8 bases removed from V and 3 bases from J, the gap between germline ends came to 5 bases. The CDR3 is made up of 10 amino acids. CDR1 is MDHEN and CDR2 is SYDVKM in the germline V gene. This CDR3 is CASGSYEQYF. CDR3 coding DNA: TGTGCCAGCGGGAGCTACGAGCAGTACTTC.

This rearrangement joins TRBV5-1 to TRBJ2-5; tentatively, D is TRBD1 (5 bases). V lost 2 bases, J lost 0 bases, and 11 bases lay in between. Germline V gene lookup returns CDR1 SGHRS and CDR2 YFSETQ. The CDR3 is 15 residues long. CDR3 loop: CASSLKGIYQETQYF. Written as DNA, the CDR3 is TGCGCCAGCAGCTTAAAGGGGATTTACCAAGAGACCCAGTACTTC.

This sequence joins TRBV20-1 and TRBJ2-2; maybe TRBD1 (6 bases). The CDR3 extends over 11 amino acids. V shed 7 bases and J shed 7 bases, with 10 bases lying between them. Germline values: CDR1 DFQATT, CDR2 SNEGSKA (reference sequence). The CDR3 loop reads CSVQGRGELFF. The DNA of the CDR3 is TGCAGTGTTCAGGGGCGCGGGGAGCTGTTTTTT.